These 16 T cell receptor beta chains were all obtained from the same sample, sequenced in a study of blood T cell repertoires in COVID-19. Sequencing used immunoSEQ multiplex PCR; TCRdb keeps in-frame clones, though not all of them. The data hold roughly 26,000 clones, with around 66% observed a single time. The sample consisted of peripheral blood. Receptors were obtained from a man aged 55 to 70 with active or convalescent COVID-19.

V usage is TRBV11-3 and J usage is TRBJ2-1, with D maybe TRBD1 (7 bases). CDR1 and CDR2 (germline): SGHNT, YENEEA. CDR3 length equals 14 residues. V was trimmed by 3 bases and J by 5 bases, leaving 11 bases between them. The CDR3 sequence is CASSFRGTDNEQFF. The CDR3 coding sequence is TGTGCCAGCAGCTTTCGGGGGACAGACAATGAGCAGTTCTTC. The full variable domain, its missing parts supplied by reference TRBV11-3 and TRBJ2-1, is EAGVVQSPRYKIIEKKQPVAFWCNPISGHNTLYWYLQNLGQGPELLIRYENEEAVDDSQLPKDRFSAERLKGVDSTLKIQPAELGDSAVYLCASSFRGTDNEQFFGPGTRLTVL.

The rearrangement links TRBV2 to TRBJ1-1, with a weak D call TRBD1 (6 bases). Germline loops: CDR1 SNHLY, CDR2 FYNNEI. This CDR3 has 17 residues. Trimming shortened V by 3 bases and J by 1 base, and 18 bases separated the two germline ends. CDR3 nucleotides: TGTGCCAGCAGTGAGCTTACCTCAGGGGACCGGAACACTGAAGCTTTCTTT. Its translation is CASSELTSGDRNTEAFF.

This clone was detected a few times. This chain uses TRBV30 with TRBJ2-7; the match to TRBD1 covers 11 bases. Germline CDR1 is GTSNPN and CDR2 is SVGIG (reference sequence). The CDR3 loop spans 13 amino acids. J was trimmed by 6 bases and V by 1 base; bases with no gene match: 2. DNA of the CDR3: TGTGCCTGGAGTGATGGGACAGGGGGCGAGCAGTACTTC. Encoded protein: CAWSDGTGGEQYF.

The gene calls are TRBV30 and TRBJ2-3; 7 bases agree with TRBD1. The V gene's germline CDR1 is GTSNPN and CDR2 SVGIG (reference sequence). The CDR3 is 14 amino acids. V was clipped by 3 bases and J by 0 bases; unmatched bases: 3. CDR3 sequence (DNA): TGTGCCTGGAGCCTCAGGGGGAGCACAGATACGCAGTATTTT. Amino acids: CAWSLRGSTDTQYF.

This rearrangement joins TRBV4-1 to TRBJ2-7; 12 nucleotides agree with TRBD2. Germline V CDR1 and CDR2: MGHRA, YSYEKL. The J segment lost 0 bases and the V segment lost 4 bases, leaving 16 bases of the junction unmatched. CDR3 length: 20 amino acids. In DNA, the CDR3 is TGCGCCAGCAGCCGAAACCGACTAGCGGGGGCCTCCCTGTACTCCTACGAGCAGTACTTC. This gives the protein CASSRNRLAGASLYSYEQYF.

The rearrangement uses TRBV5-1 and TRBJ1-3; D is uncertain. Germline-derived CDR1 and CDR2 are SGHRS and YFSETQ. The CDR3 sequence is 16 residues long. V lost 2 bases and J 0 bases, leaving 12 bases between the germline ends. CDR3 region: CASSFGTDVSGNTIYF. The CDR3 DNA reads TGCGCCAGCAGCTTCGGAACAGATGTCTCTGGAAACACCATATATTTT. The full variable domain, rest sourced from reference TRBV5-1 and TRBJ1-3, is KAGVTQTPRYLIKTRGQQVTLSCSPISGHRSVSWYQQTPGQGLQFLFEYFSETQRNKGNFPGRFSGRQFSNSRSEMNVSTLELGDSALYLCASSFGTDVSGNTIYFGEGSWLTVV.

The chain recombines TRBV5-1 with TRBJ2-3, with 7 bases identical to TRBD2. CDR1 is SGHRS and CDR2 is YFSETQ in the germline V gene. CDR3 length: 14 residues. J was trimmed by 7 bases and V by 4 bases; bases with no gene match: 9. Here the CDR3 reads CASSPGGVFNTQYF. The CDR3 nucleotides are TGCGCCAGCAGCCCTGGGGGGGTTTTCAATACGCAGTATTTT.

The gene calls are TRBV24-1 and TRBJ2-2, with D possibly matching TRBD1 (5 bases). The CDR3 spans 13 residues. Germline V gives CDR1 KGHDR, CDR2 SFDVKD. V gave up 9 bases and J gave up 5 bases, with 12 bases separating them. CDR3 loop: CATAAGFTGELFF. CDR3 nucleotides: TGTGCCACCGCGGCAGGGTTTACCGGGGAGCTGTTTTTT.

The sample holds one count of this clone. The V gene is TRBV6-1, the J gene TRBJ1-1; 7 positions agree with TRBD1. CDR1 is MNHNS, CDR2 SASEGT, per germline. CDR3 size: 15 residues. V was clipped by 8 bases and J by 0 bases; unmatched bases: 9. CDR3 DNA: TGTGCCAGCTGGCGTAGGGGGCTTATGAACACTGAAGCTTTCTTT. It specifies CASWRRGLMNTEAFF.

This sequence joins TRBV30 and TRBJ2-7; 9 bases are a match to TRBD1. The V gene end was trimmed by 7 bases and the J gene end by 5 bases; junction bases not matched to a gene: 6. Germline V lookup: CDR1 GTSNPN, CDR2 SVGIG (reference sequence). The CDR3 has 12 residues. The CDR3 bases are TGTGCCTTGGACAGGGGATTCGACGAGCAGTACTTC. Translating gives CALDRGFDEQYF.

V is TRBV25-1 and J is TRBJ1-2, with D possibly TRBD1 on 6 matching bases. CDR1 and CDR2 from the germline V gene are MGHDK and SYGVNS. The length of the CDR3 is 17 residues. Trimming shortened V by 6 bases and J by 3 bases, and 23 bases separated the two germline ends. CDR3 in amino acids: CASSKDLGQGWDYGYTF. The CDR3 nucleotides read TGTGCCAGCAGCAAAGACCTAGGGCAGGGGTGGGACTATGGCTACACCTTC.

V usage is TRBV4-2 and J usage is TRBJ2-5; 10 nucleotides line up with TRBD2. Germline V gives CDR1 LGHNA, CDR2 YNFKEQ. The CDR3 sequence is 16 residues long. V was clipped by 2 bases and J by 5 bases; unmatched bases: 8. The CDR3 protein is CASSQRSSGSLETQYF. The DNA for the CDR3 is TGTGCCAGCAGCCAACGCTCTAGCGGGAGTCTGGAGACCCAGTACTTC.

This chain links TRBV11-2 with TRBJ1-1; D is perhaps TRBD1 (5 bases). CDR1 is SGHAT, CDR2 FQNNGV, per germline. The CDR3 totals 15 residues. V dropped 5 bases and J dropped 0 bases, with 13 bases sitting between them. The chain's CDR3 is CASSMWTRVNTEAFF. In DNA, the CDR3 is TGTGCCAGCAGCATGTGGACACGGGTGAACACTGAAGCTTTCTTT.

This chain links TRBV12-5 with TRBJ2-1, with unresolved D. Per germline, CDR1 LGHNT and CDR2 FRNRAP. The CDR3 extends over 15 amino acids. Trimming removed 0 bases from V and 2 bases from J, with 8 bases in between. The CDR3 coding sequence is TGTGCTAGTGGTTTGGTCCGTGGGCCCTACAATGAGCAGTTCTTC. It specifies CASGLVRGPYNEQFF.

As DNA, the CDR3 is TGTGCCAGCACCATCGGAGGCAGGCTTAACTATGGCTACACCTTC. Translating gives CASTIGGRLNYGYTF. The chain carries TRBV28 and TRBJ1-2; D call uncertain. Germline V gives CDR1 MDHEN, CDR2 SYDVKM. V gave up 7 bases and J gave up 1 base, with 16 bases separating them. The CDR3 is 15 residues long.

In its sample, this clone was seen a few times. This chain uses TRBV6-1 with TRBJ1-5, with 7 bases fitting TRBD1. The germline V gene has CDR1 MNHNS and CDR2 SASEGT. The CDR3 is 15 residues long. The V and J ends lost 2 bases and 6 bases, in that order; junction bases with no gene match: 7. CDR3 DNA sequence: TGTGCCAGCAGTGAAAGGGGGCAGCGGAGTCAGCCCCAGCATTTT. This translates into CASSERGQRSQPQHF.